This T cell receptor (beta chain) appears in the sequencing data of a study of blood T cell repertoires in COVID-19. For the study at large: T cells, B-cell-depleted T cells, or PBMCs supplied cDNA or gDNA.

J gave up 1 base and V 6 bases, and 11 bases lay outside the gene matches. Germline V gives CDR1 MNHEY, CDR2 SMNVEV (reference sequence). This CDR3 has 16 amino acids. The assay was immunoSEQ multiplex PCR, and TCRdb's table has in-frame clones only and misses some. The sample comprises 200,000 to 250,000 clones, 83% of which are singletons, and roughly 1.2% rests with the top ten. This TCR was sampled from a woman in her 30s with COVID-19, enrolled during active disease. Material for sequencing was peripheral blood. The chain carries TRBV27 and TRBJ2-5; 7 bases align to TRBD1. The CDR3 DNA follows: TGTGCCAGCAGCCATACAGGGGCGCGGCCCCAAGAGACCCAGTACTTC. Its protein is CASSHTGARPQETQYF.